The 5 T cell receptor beta chains in this list originate from one sample, sequenced in a study of T cell changes during pregnancy in multiple sclerosis. The protocol was immunoSEQ multiplex PCR, while the TCRdb copy is restricted to in-frame clones and leaves out a portion. The table has some 120,000 clones, 90% to 98% seen once. This specimen consisted of peripheral blood, obtained after pregnancy. Receptors were obtained from a female donor with multiple sclerosis, enrolled in a pregnancy study.

The V and J genes are TRBV7-9 and TRBJ2-7; TRBD2 is a possible D gene (6 bases). The CDR3 is 14 residues long. The V and J ends lost 3 bases and 0 bases respectively, with 9 bases between them. Germline V gene lookup returns CDR1 SEHNR and CDR2 FQNEAQ (reference sequence). In DNA form, the CDR3 reads TGTGCCAGCAGCTTTGCGGGGAGCTCCTACGAGCAGTACTTC. Its translation: CASSFAGSSYEQYF.

The rearrangement uses TRBV6-4 and TRBJ2-1; TRBD2 is a possible D gene (6 bases). Trimming removed 5 bases at V and 7 bases at J, with 15 bases between. The CDR3 is made up of 14 amino acids. From germline, CDR1 is MRHNA and CDR2 SNTAGT. CDR3 protein: CASSPGGRRNEQFF. The CDR3 DNA reads TGTGCCAGCAGTCCTGGTGGGAGGAGGAATGAGCAGTTCTTC.

This chain uses TRBV7-2 with TRBJ2-7; a possible D gene is TRBD1 (6 bases). Germline CDR1 is SGHTA and CDR2 is FQGNSA. The CDR3 extends over 16 amino acids. Trimming removed 5 bases at V and 5 bases at J, with 22 bases between. The CDR3 sequence is CASSSDGQLPPDEQYF. CDR3 nucleotide sequence: TGTGCCAGCAGCAGTGACGGACAGTTGCCGCCAGACGAGCAGTACTTC. The variable domain in full, with the rest retrieved from reference TRBV7-2 and TRBJ2-7, is GAGVSQSPSNKVTEKGKDVELRCDPISGHTALYWYRQSLGQGLEFLIYFQGNSAPDKSGLPSDRFSAERTGGSVSTLTIQRTQQEDSAVYLCASSSDGQLPPDEQYFGPGTRLTVT.

This clone was recorded only once. This chain joins TRBV7-9 and TRBJ2-1; 13 bases match TRBD2. CDR1 SEHNR and CDR2 FQNEAQ come from the germline V gene (reference sequence). The V segment lost 5 bases and the J segment 8 bases; nucleotides outside the gene matches: 15. The length of the CDR3 is 18 residues. The CDR3: CASSHGTSGIRGYDEQFF. CDR3 sequence (DNA): TGTGCCAGCAGCCACGGGACTAGCGGGATTAGGGGTTATGATGAGCAGTTCTTC.

V is TRBV27 and J is TRBJ2-7, with TRBD2 matching over 14 bases. The CDR3 extends over 17 amino acids. Germline-derived CDR1 and CDR2 are MNHEY and SMNVEV (reference sequence). V lost 8 bases to trimming and J lost 6 bases; unmatched junction nucleotides: 15. As DNA, the CDR3 is TGTGCCAGCCTACCCTTCGGGACTAGCGGGAGCCCGCCCGAGCAGTACTTC. Its protein product is CASLPFGTSGSPPEQYF.